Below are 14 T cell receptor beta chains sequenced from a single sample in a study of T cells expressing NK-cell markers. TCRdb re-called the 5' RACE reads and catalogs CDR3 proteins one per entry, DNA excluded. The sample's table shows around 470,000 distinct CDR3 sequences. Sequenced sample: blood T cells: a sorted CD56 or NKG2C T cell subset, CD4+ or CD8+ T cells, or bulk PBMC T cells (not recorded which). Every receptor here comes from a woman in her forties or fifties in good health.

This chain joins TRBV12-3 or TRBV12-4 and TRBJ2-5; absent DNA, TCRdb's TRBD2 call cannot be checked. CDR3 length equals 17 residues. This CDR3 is CASSLGFSGRVQETQYF.

The chain's CDR3 is CASSDRHPLADKQYF. The chain recombines TRBV25-1 with TRBJ2-7; TCRdb selects TRBD2, and the lack of DNA leaves this call unchecked. The CDR3 runs 15 residues. The germline CDR1 and CDR2 sequences are MGHDK and SYGVNS.

CDR3 protein: CSVPKQAGRNTGELFF. The chain recombines TRBV29-1 with TRBJ2-2; TCRdb outputs TRBD1, but without DNA this stays unchecked. There are 16 residues in the CDR3. Germline assignment: CDR1 SQVTM and CDR2 ANQGSEA.

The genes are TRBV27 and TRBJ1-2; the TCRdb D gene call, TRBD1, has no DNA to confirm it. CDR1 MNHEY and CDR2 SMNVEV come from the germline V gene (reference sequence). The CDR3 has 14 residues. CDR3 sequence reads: CASSIHRVGYGYTF.

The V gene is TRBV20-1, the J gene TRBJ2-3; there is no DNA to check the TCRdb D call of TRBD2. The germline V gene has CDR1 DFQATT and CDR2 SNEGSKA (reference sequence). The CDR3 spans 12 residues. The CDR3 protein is CSARGIADTQYF.

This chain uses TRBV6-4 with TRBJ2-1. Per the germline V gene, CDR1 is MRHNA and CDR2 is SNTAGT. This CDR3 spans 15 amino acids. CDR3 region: CASSETGASYNEQFF.

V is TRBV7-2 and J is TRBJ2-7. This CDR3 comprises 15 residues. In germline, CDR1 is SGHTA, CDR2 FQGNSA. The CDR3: CASSSYSTENYEQYF.

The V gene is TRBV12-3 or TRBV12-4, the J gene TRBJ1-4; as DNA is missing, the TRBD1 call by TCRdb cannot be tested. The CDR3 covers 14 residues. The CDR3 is CASVRTASNEKLFF.

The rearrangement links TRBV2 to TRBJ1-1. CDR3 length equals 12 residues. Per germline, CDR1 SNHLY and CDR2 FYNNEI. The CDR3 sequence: CASRIFGTEAFF.

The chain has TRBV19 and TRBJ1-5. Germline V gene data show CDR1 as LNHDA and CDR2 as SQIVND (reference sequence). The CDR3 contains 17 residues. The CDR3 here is CASSMRPGRMGNQPQHF.

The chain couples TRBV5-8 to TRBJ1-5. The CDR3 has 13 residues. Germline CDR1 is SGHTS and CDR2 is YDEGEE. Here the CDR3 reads CASSWTYSGPQHF. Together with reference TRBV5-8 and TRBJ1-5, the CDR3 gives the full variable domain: EAGVTQSPTHLIKTRGQQATLRCSPISGHTSVYWYQQALGLGLQFLLWYDEGEERNRGNFPPRFSGRQFPNYSSELNVNALELEDSALYLCASSWTYSGPQHFGDGTRLSIL.

CDR3: CASSPHLTETQYF. The chain couples TRBV9 to TRBJ2-5. Germline values: CDR1 SGDLS, CDR2 YYNGEE. The length of the CDR3 is 13 residues.

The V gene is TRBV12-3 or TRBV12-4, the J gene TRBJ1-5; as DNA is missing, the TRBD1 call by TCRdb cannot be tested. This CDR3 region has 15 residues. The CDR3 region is CASSSNQGANQPQHF.

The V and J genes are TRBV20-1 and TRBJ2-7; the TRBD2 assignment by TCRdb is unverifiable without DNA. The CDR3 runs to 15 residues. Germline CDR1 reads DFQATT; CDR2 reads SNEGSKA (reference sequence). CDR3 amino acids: CSARDRTRSPYEQYF.